The TCR beta chain under discussion was sequenced for a study of Graves' ophthalmopathy and Graves' hyperthyroidism. Germline V gene data show CDR1 as SGHRS and CDR2 as YFSETQ. Trimming took 2 bases from V and 2 from J, leaving 13 bases between them. The CDR3 totals 15 residues. Patients were excluded if they had other autoimmune diseases or uncontrolled infections, and likewise if pregnancy or lactation applied. TCR beta CDR3 regions were amplified from RNA transcripts. Following a first-round RT-PCR that used HTBI primers, a second-round multiplex PCR was carried out. TCRdb used MiXCR to reprocess the multiplex PCR reads, holding one entry per CDR3 protein. This table has roughly 500,000 distinct CDR3 sequences, approximately 15% appearing once.

The receptor was derived from a woman in her twenties or thirties with Graves' ophthalmopathy. The gene calls are TRBV5-1 and TRBJ1-1, with D possibly being TRBD1 (5 bases). Material for sequencing was blood. The CDR3 spells CASSLSGEINTEAFF. Written as DNA, the CDR3 is TGCGCCAGCAGCTTATCGGGGGAAATCAACACTGAAGCTTTCTTT.